The rows below give T cell receptor beta chains drawn from one sample of a study of a mutant IDH1 vaccine in newly diagnosed glioma. TCRdb's copy holds only in-frame clones and misses some; the assay was immunoSEQ multiplex PCR. Counted here are about 120,000 clones, 90% occurring once; the ten biggest clones make up more than 0.55%. What these receptors recognize is not known. The sample was PBMCs, taken from a glioma patient whose treatment included an IDH1 peptide vaccine. Receptors originate from a woman aged 45-65 years with glioma. CDR3s leave out the opening cysteine and the closing phenylalanine or tryptophan.

J | V | CDR3
TRBJ2-1 | TRBV5-6 | ASSLPEQAYNEQF
TRBJ2-1 | TRBV9 | ASSARDSRYNEQF
TRBJ1-4 | TRBV10-1 | ASSESTGGNEKLF
TRBJ2-1 | TRBV2 | ASSAGTSGYNEQF
TRBJ2-7 | TRBV28 | ASSSLGLAGKDLYEQY
TRBJ1-2 | TRBV6-5 | ASSSLGISNYGYT
TRBJ1-2 | TRBV5-1 | ASSATANYGYT
TRBJ2-3 | TRBV18 | ASSPPWTGESTDTQY
TRBJ1-5 | TRBV19 | ASSPGQPNQPQH
TRBJ1-5 | TRBV19 | ASHTRQAGGNQPQH
TRBJ2-7 | TRBV19 | ASSLRTGGPGEQY
TRBJ1-3 | TRBV18 | ASSSGGTGIGNTIY
TRBJ2-1 | TRBV29-1 | SVEASGEPYNEQF
TRBJ2-7 | TRBV19 | ASSIRIWAAYEQY
TRBJ2-5 | TRBV29-1 | SLAGAQETQY